The 30 T cell receptor beta chains given below trace back to one sample, sequenced in a study of T cells in localized non-small cell lung cancer. TCRdb's copy holds only in-frame clones and misses some; the assay was immunoSEQ multiplex PCR. The table lists roughly 48,000 clones, around 77% of them singletons. This specimen was peripheral blood, taken before any cancer treatment. The receptors shown here come from a man between 40 and 70 years old with stage I squamous cell lung carcinoma.

The chain has TRBV4-1 and TRBJ1-1; D is unresolved. V was clipped by 4 bases and J by 7 bases, with 19 bases between them. This CDR3 has 15 amino acids. Germline CDR1 MGHRA, CDR2 YSYEKL. The CDR3 DNA reads TGCGCCAGCAGCCCGTTGTTACAGAGAACTTATGAAGCTTTCTTT. Translation: CASSPLLQRTYEAFF.

The V and J genes are TRBV7-9 and TRBJ2-3; D might be TRBD2 (5 bases). CDR3 length: 15 amino acids. CDR1 and CDR2 from the germline V gene are SEHNR and FQNEAQ (reference sequence). Trimming stripped 6 bases from V and 5 bases from J, with 18 bases between. The CDR3 spells CASRTHLGAGDTQYF. The CDR3, as DNA: TGTGCCAGCAGAACCCACCTTGGTGCGGGAGATACGCAGTATTTT.

The chain has TRBV7-3 and TRBJ1-2, with D perhaps matching TRBD1 (5 bases). V dropped 5 bases and J dropped 5 bases, with 18 bases sitting between them. This CDR3 has 15 amino acids. CDR1 and CDR2 (germline): SGHTA, FQGTGA. The CDR3 loop reads CASSADGALFYGYTF. As DNA, the CDR3 is TGTGCCAGCAGCGCAGACGGGGCTCTATTTTATGGCTACACCTTC.

This chain joins TRBV11-2 and TRBJ2-7; 7 bases line up with TRBD2. After removal of 5 bases from V and 6 bases from J, the junction contained 10 bases not matched to a gene. The germline CDR1 and CDR2 sequences are SGHAT and FQNNGV. This CDR3 spans 14 amino acids. The CDR3 region has the DNA TGTGCCAGCAGCAATGGGGGGGTCCGGCTCGAGCAGTACTTC. Translation gives CASSNGGVRLEQYF.

This clone was counted only a few times. This chain joins TRBV6-4 and TRBJ2-3, with unresolved D. CDR1 MRHNA and CDR2 SNTAGT come from the germline V gene. The CDR3 length is 14 residues. The V gene lost 2 bases and the J gene lost 1 base, with 7 bases spanning the gap. CDR3 sequence (DNA): TGTGCCAGCAGTGACGGGTTCGGCACAGATACGCAGTATTTT. This translates into CASSDGFGTDTQYF.

V and J are TRBV7-8 and TRBJ2-1; no definite D call. V was clipped by 1 base and J by 2 bases, with 9 bases between them. From germline, CDR1 is SGHVS and CDR2 FQNEAQ. The CDR3 has 15 residues. The CDR3 DNA reads as TGTGCCAGCAGCTTAGGTGGGCAGGCCTACAATGAGCAGTTCTTC. This gives the protein CASSLGGQAYNEQFF.

The rearrangement uses TRBV30 and TRBJ1-6; D is possibly TRBD1 (5 bases). Germline-derived CDR1 and CDR2 are GTSNPN and SVGIG (reference sequence). This CDR3 contains 11 residues. V lost 7 bases and J lost 7, with 8 bases in between. As DNA, the CDR3 is TGTGCCTCGGGACGGAATTCACCCCTCCACTTT. Translated: CASGRNSPLHF.

This clone was detected only a few times. The V and J genes are TRBV18 and TRBJ2-7, with TRBD1 matching over 8 bases. Germline assignment: CDR1 KGHSH and CDR2 LQKENI. This CDR3 is 15 amino acids long. V lost 2 bases to trimming and J lost 2 bases; unmatched junction nucleotides: 5. CDR3 in DNA: TGTGCCAGCTCACCAGGGACAGGTATTACCTACGAGCAGTACTTC. The encoded protein is CASSPGTGITYEQYF.

This chain links TRBV11-2 with TRBJ2-3; D gene uncertain. Germline V gives CDR1 SGHAT, CDR2 FQNNGV. Trimming took 5 bases from V and 3 from J, leaving 3 bases between them. The CDR3 contains 11 residues. For the CDR3, the DNA is TGTGCCAGCAGCAAAACAGATACGCAGTATTTT. This encodes CASSKTDTQYF.

The V gene is TRBV28, the J gene TRBJ1-1; D not certain. The CDR3 spans 14 residues. Germline lookup yields CDR1 MDHEN and CDR2 SYDVKM. V was cut by 3 bases and J by 2 bases, with 10 bases left in between. The CDR3 region is CASSFQVRNTEAFF. The CDR3 DNA sequence: TGTGCCAGCAGTTTTCAGGTTCGAAACACTGAAGCTTTCTTT.

DNA of the CDR3: TGTGCCAGCAGCCCCTTCGGGACAGCAACTAATGAAAAACTGTTTTTT. Translation gives CASSPFGTATNEKLFF. The chain is built from TRBV5-6 and TRBJ1-4; 7 nucleotides align to TRBD1. The CDR3 is 16 residues long. CDR1 and CDR2 from the germline V gene are SGHDT and YYEEEE. The V and J ends lost 4 bases and 0 bases, in that order; junction bases with no gene match: 6.

This clone was counted only a few times. DNA for the CDR3: TGTGCCAGCAGTTTACAGGGTACCAAAAACATTCAGTACTTC. Translated, it gives CASSLQGTKNIQYF. The gene calls are TRBV28 and TRBJ2-4; TRBD1 might be the D (5 bases). This CDR3 has 14 residues. Trimming stripped 2 bases from V and 2 bases from J, with 7 bases between. Germline V gives CDR1 MDHEN, CDR2 SYDVKM.

This chain uses TRBV9 with TRBJ1-2, with unresolved D. This CDR3 contains 13 residues. In germline, CDR1 is SGDLS, CDR2 YYNGEE. The V gene lost 3 bases and the J gene lost 3 bases, with 9 bases spanning the gap. The CDR3: CASSGKGDYGYTF. In nucleotides, the CDR3 is TGTGCCAGCAGCGGAAAGGGCGACTATGGCTACACCTTC.

The chain employs TRBV28 and TRBJ2-7; D not resolved. Germline V gene data show CDR1 as MDHEN and CDR2 as SYDVKM. The CDR3 has 13 amino acids. V shed 5 bases and J shed 3 bases, with 11 bases lying between them. Written as DNA, the CDR3 is TGTGCCAGCAGTGACAATTCCGGCTACGAGCAGTACTTC. Translating it yields CASSDNSGYEQYF.

The chain is built from TRBV11-3 and TRBJ2-5, with D perhaps TRBD1 (6 bases). The V gene lost 4 bases and the J gene lost 5 bases, with 17 bases spanning the gap. The germline gives CDR1 SGHNT, CDR2 YENEEA. There are 15 residues in the CDR3. CDR3 loop: CASSSETGHRETQYF. The CDR3 DNA reads TGTGCCAGCAGCTCCGAAACAGGGCATCGGGAGACCCAGTACTTC. Supplemented by reference TRBV11-3 and TRBJ2-5, the full variable domain reads EAGVVQSPRYKIIEKKQPVAFWCNPISGHNTLYWYLQNLGQGPELLIRYENEEAVDDSQLPKDRFSAERLKGVDSTLKIQPAELGDSAVYLCASSSETGHRETQYFGPGTRLLVL.

This clone was found once. The CDR3 DNA follows: TGCGCCAGCAGCGGAAGCCGGGACAGAGCCTACGAGCAGTACTTC. This codes for CASSGSRDRAYEQYF. V gene TRBV5-1 combines with J gene TRBJ2-7; 7 nucleotides align to TRBD1. The V gene's germline CDR1 is SGHRS and CDR2 YFSETQ. Trimming cost V 4 bases and J 2 bases; bases outside gene matches: 9. The CDR3 runs 15 residues.

This sequence joins TRBV5-1 and TRBJ1-5; D is possibly TRBD1 (5 bases). Trimming took off 4 bases at V and 3 bases at J, with 14 bases between the two ends. CDR1 is SGHRS and CDR2 is YFSETQ in the germline V gene. The CDR3 has 15 residues. As DNA, the CDR3 is TGCGCCAGCAGCCCAAATGGGGGTTTCAATCAGCCCCAGCATTTT. Protein: CASSPNGGFNQPQHF.

This clone was seen just once. J is TRBJ2-5 and V is TRBV4-3; D is perhaps TRBD1 (6 bases). Germline CDR1 reads LGHNA; CDR2 reads YSLEER. V was shortened by 2 bases and J by 9 bases, with 16 bases between the two germline ends. The CDR3 contains 14 residues. CDR3 nucleotide sequence: TGCGCCAGCAGCCAATCCGGACAGTCAACGGCCCAGTACTTC. Protein sequence: CASSQSGQSTAQYF.

The chain employs TRBV6-1 and TRBJ2-7; the match to TRBD2 covers 8 bases. The CDR3 is 14 amino acids. Germline CDR1 reads MNHNS; CDR2 reads SASEGT. Trimming cost V 4 bases and J 3 bases; bases outside gene matches: 5. The CDR3 spells CASSGGGSLYEQYF. CDR3 sequence (DNA): TGTGCCAGCAGTGGCGGGGGGAGTCTCTACGAGCAGTACTTC.

This chain joins TRBV7-2 and TRBJ2-7; TRBD2 aligns across 14 bases. The CDR3 runs 18 residues. Losses at the gene ends were 5 bases for V and 2 bases for J; bases not matched to a gene: 11. From germline, CDR1 is SGHTA and CDR2 FQGNSA. The CDR3 nucleotides are TGTGCCAGCAGCACCCAGACTAGCGGGGGGGCCGCCACCTACGAGCAGTACTTC. This translates into CASSTQTSGGAATYEQYF.

As concerns this clone: It differs at one base from a far larger clone, so likely a read error. At the DNA level, this CDR3 is encoded by other sequences in the same sample as well. The chain couples TRBV7-2 to TRBJ1-1, with 7 bases lining up with TRBD1. Losses at the gene ends were 5 bases for V and 0 bases for J; bases not matched to a gene: 9. The CDR3 length is 16 residues. The germline V gene encodes CDR1 SGHTA and CDR2 FQGNSA. The CDR3 sequence: CASSQEQGFVNTEAFF. For the CDR3, the DNA is TGTGCCAGCAGCCAAGAACAGGGGTTTGTGAACACTGAAGCTTTCTTT.

This sequence joins TRBV20-1 and TRBJ2-1; weak D call: TRBD2 (5 bases). The V and J ends lost 6 bases and 8 bases respectively, with 5 bases between them. Germline V gene lookup returns CDR1 DFQATT and CDR2 SNEGSKA (reference sequence). The CDR3 contains 9 residues. CDR3 region: CSAADEQFF. In nucleotides, the CDR3 is TGCAGTGCAGCGGATGAGCAGTTCTTC.

In nucleotides, the CDR3 is TGTGCCAGCAGCCCAGATAGCTTTTATGGCTACACCTTC. Translating it yields CASSPDSFYGYTF. This sequence joins TRBV28 and TRBJ1-2, with D hard to call. CDR3 size: 13 residues. Germline lookup yields CDR1 MDHEN and CDR2 SYDVKM. The ends were cut back, 6 bases at V and 5 bases at J, with 13 bases in the middle.

V gene TRBV11-2 combines with J gene TRBJ1-2, with D unresolved. V lost 5 bases to trimming and J lost 7 bases, with 11 bases between them. This CDR3 region has 12 residues. CDR1 is SGHAT and CDR2 is FQNNGV in the germline V gene. The CDR3 DNA follows: TGTGCCAGCAGCGATCAAATGAGTGGCTACACCTTC. The encoded protein is CASSDQMSGYTF.

The chain joins TRBV21-1 to TRBJ2-3. TRBV21-1 is termed a pseudogene. CDR3 length: 18 amino acids. In nucleotides, the CDR3 is TGTGCCAGCAGCCCTAATACTTATCGTGGGGGAGACACAGATACGCAGTATTTT. It is translated as CASSPNTYRGGDTDTQYF.

The chain has TRBV7-3 and TRBJ2-2; D ambiguous. There are 12 residues in the CDR3. Germline lookup yields CDR1 SGHTA and CDR2 FQGTGA. Deletions cut 5 bases from V and 7 bases from J, with 8 bases between. This chain's CDR3 is CASSRKNGELFF. CDR3 in DNA: TGTGCCAGCAGCCGCAAAAACGGGGAGCTGTTTTTT.

J is TRBJ1-4 and V is TRBV5-1, with D maybe TRBD1 (5 bases). This CDR3 comprises 17 residues. Per the germline V gene, CDR1 is SGHRS and CDR2 is YFSETQ. Trimming removed 0 bases from V and 4 bases from J, with 16 bases in between. The CDR3 here is CASSLVPVGASNEKLFF. The CDR3 nucleotides read TGCGCCAGCAGCTTGGTCCCCGTCGGGGCTAGTAATGAAAAACTGTTTTTT.

The gene calls are TRBV29-1 and TRBJ2-5; possibly TRBD2 for D (6 bases). V was cut by 8 bases and J by 4 bases, with 11 bases left in between. The CDR3 extends over 11 amino acids. Germline assignment: CDR1 SQVTM and CDR2 ANQGSEA. CDR3 residues: CSTGVRETQYF. The CDR3 DNA reads as TGCAGCACGGGGGTGAGAGAGACCCAGTACTTC.

Here the CDR3 DNA reads TGCAGCGTTGAAGATCCATCCTATGGCTACACCTTC. It translates to CSVEDPSYGYTF. This chain links TRBV29-1 with TRBJ1-2; D remains unclear. The CDR3 extends over 12 amino acids. Deletions cut 0 bases from V and 4 bases from J, with 6 bases between. Germline V CDR1 and CDR2: SQVTM, ANQGSEA.

V gene TRBV2 combines with J gene TRBJ1-5, with D unclear. Germline V gene sequence: CDR1 SNHLY, CDR2 FYNNEI. CDR3 size: 14 residues. V shed 2 bases and J shed 2 bases, with 7 bases lying between them. The CDR3: CASSEFQGNQPQHF. The CDR3 DNA sequence: TGTGCCAGCAGTGAATTCCAGGGCAATCAGCCCCAGCATTTT. Combining the CDR3 with reference TRBV2 and TRBJ1-5 gives the whole variable domain EPEVTQTPSHQVTQMGQEVILRCVPISNHLYFYWYRQILGQKVEFLVSFYNNEISEKSEIFDDQFSVERPDGSNFTLKIRSTKLEDSAMYFCASSEFQGNQPQHFGDGTRLSIL.